This passage covers 2 T cell receptor beta chains from one sample sequenced in a study of cytomegalovirus exposure and HLA in healthy donors. Primers included in the PCR were 60 Vbeta and 13 Jbeta primers. Data came from immunoSEQ multiplex PCR; TCRdb stores just in-frame clones and leaves some out. This repertoire shows roughly 100,000 clones, 60% to 80% found once; its top ten account for about 16%. Sequencing used PBMCs. The receptors come from a woman aged 45-65 years in good health and CMV-seropositive.

V and J are TRBV13 and TRBJ1-3; D might be TRBD1 (5 bases). Per the germline V gene, CDR1 is PRHDT and CDR2 is FYEKMQ (reference sequence). This CDR3 region has 12 residues. The V end was cut by 10 bases, the J end by 5 bases, with 12 bases between. The DNA of the CDR3 is TGTGCCACCTCTCCAGGGCGAAACACCATATATTTT. It translates to CATSPGRNTIYF.

A few counts support this clone. This sequence joins TRBV18 and TRBJ1-3, with D tentatively TRBD1 (5 bases). Trimming left V 6 bases short and J 0 bases short, with 15 bases between. CDR1 and CDR2 (germline): KGHSH, LQKENI. The CDR3 has 16 residues. The CDR3 DNA sequence: TGTGCCAGCTCTGCGAGCGGGGGAGCCTCTGGAAACACCATATATTTT. Its protein product is CASSASGGASGNTIYF.